This T cell receptor beta chain was sequenced for a study of low-dose radiotherapy and immunotherapy resistance in tumors. As for the study in general: Study patients were administered oral aspirin at 300 mg daily for four cycles from cycle 1 day 1.

Priming of first-strand cDNA relied on TRAV- and TRBV-specific primers (covering alpha and beta chains). For amplifying TCRs, the PCR ran for 15 to 20 cycles with Phusion, which was used together with a constant-region primer and the adapter on the V primers. TCRdb called the reads again in MiXCR, with one record for every CDR3 protein. The data contain about 64,000 distinct CDR3 sequences, around 27% of them seen just once; the ten biggest clones take up under 7%. CDR1 and CDR2 from the germline V gene are SQVTM and ANQGSEA. V lost 7 bases to trimming and J lost 1 base; unmatched junction nucleotides: 7. The CDR3 spans 15 residues. Indicated time point: before trial treatment. This clonotype was recorded many times.

The sequencing here drew on PBMCs, taken before treatment. This clonotype was sampled from a male donor with rectosigmoid adenocarcinoma. V is TRBV29-1 and J is TRBJ1-1; TRBD1 matches 12 bases. The CDR3 nucleotides read TGCAGCGGGATGGGACAGGGGGCAAGGAACACTGAAGCTTTCTTT. Translating it yields CSGMGQGARNTEAFF.